These T cell receptor beta chains were read from a single sample in a study of blood T cell repertoires in COVID-19. Sequenced by immunoSEQ multiplex PCR; TCRdb stores in-frame clones only, minus some. The table lists approximately 90,000 clones, over 70% of them singletons. The source material was peripheral blood. Receptor source: a man older than 75 with active or convalescent COVID-19. CDR3s include the opening cysteine and the closing phenylalanine or tryptophan. The D gene is left open where the match is weak. Clone size, where shown, is once, few, many, or a class for clones that have expanded.

TRBJ1-2,TRBV5-5,-,TRBD1,TGTGCCAGCAGCCAACAGGGGGCACTTGGCTACACCTTC,CASSQQGALGYTF
TRBJ1-3,TRBV15,-,TRBD1,TGTGCCACCAGCAGAGTGATGGGACAGGGAAACACCATATATTTT,CATSRVMGQGNTIYF
TRBJ2-7,TRBV5-1,-,-,TGCGCCAGCAGCTCACCGGGACGCGGGACCTACGAGCAGTACTTC,CASSSPGRGTYEQYF
TRBJ2-3,TRBV5-1,once,TRBD2,TGCGCCAGCAGCTTGAACGGGGGGGCGGCAGATACGCAGTATTTT,CASSLNGGAADTQYF
TRBJ2-6,TRBV19,-,-,TGTGCCAGTAGTCGAGGATCCGATCCTGGGGCCAACGTCCTGACTTTC,CASSRGSDPGANVLTF
TRBJ2-7,TRBV19,-,-,TGTGCCAGTAGTCCGCGGGACGTGACCTACGAGCAGTACTTC,CASSPRDVTYEQYF
TRBJ2-7,TRBV28,-,-,TGTGCCAGCAGTCCCGGACAGTCTCCACGAGGGGAGCAGTACTTC,CASSPGQSPRGEQYF
TRBJ1-4,TRBV19,-,-,TGTGCCAGTAGTGTATCCAGGGAACTGTTTTTT,CASSVSRELFF
TRBJ2-1,TRBV7-9,few,-,TGTGCCAGCAGCCCCCCAGACAATGAGCAGTTCTTC,CASSPPDNEQFF
TRBJ1-2,TRBV12-3/TRBV12-4,-,-,TGTGCCACCAGTTTAGGGGGGGGCTATGGCTACACCTTC,CATSLGGGYGYTF
TRBJ1-2,TRBV18,once,-,TGTGCCAGCTCCCTATCTCAGGAGGCGGATGGCTACACCTTC,CASSLSQEADGYTF
TRBJ1-2,TRBV28,-,-,TGTGCCAGCAGTTTACAGGGGCATGGCTACACCTTC,CASSLQGHGYTF
TRBJ1-1,TRBV5-8,-,TRBD1,TGTGCCAGCAGCTACAGGGGGAACACTGAAGCTTTCTTT,CASSYRGNTEAFF
TRBJ1-5,TRBV19,-,-,TGTGCCAGTAGTGCGCGCAGGGGCGTTGGTCAGCCCCAGCATTTT,CASSARRGVGQPQHF
TRBJ1-5,TRBV7-8,-,TRBD1,TGTGCCAGCAGCAGGGGGCGAAATCAGCCCCAGCATTTT,CASSRGRNQPQHF
TRBJ2-6,TRBV5-6,-,TRBD2,TGTGCCAGCCGCGGGGGGAAAACTGGGGCCAACGTCCTGACTTTC,CASRGGKTGANVLTF
TRBJ2-3,TRBV7-2,once,TRBD2,TGTGCCAGCAGCTCGCTAGCGGGGCGCACAGATACGCAGTATTTT,CASSSLAGRTDTQYF
TRBJ1-1,TRBV19,once,TRBD1,TGTGCCAGTACCCCGGACAGGTTGCCCTCCACTGAAGCTTTCTTT,CASTPDRLPSTEAFF
TRBJ1-1,TRBV4-2,-,TRBD1,TGTGCCAGCAGCACCCGACAGGGTCTGGGCACTGAAGCTTTCTTT,CASSTRQGLGTEAFF
TRBJ2-7,TRBV7-2,-,TRBD1,TGTGCCAGCAGCTCGACAGGGGGCGCACCCTCCTACGAGCAGTACTTC,CASSSTGGAPSYEQYF
TRBJ1-5,TRBV28,few,-,TGTGCCAGCCTTGGGAGAGTCAGCAATCAGCCCCAGCATTTT,CASLGRVSNQPQHF
TRBJ1-4,TRBV14,-,-,TGTGCCAGCAGGGGCAGGGTGGAAGAAAAACTGTTTTTT,CASRGRVEEKLFF
TRBJ2-7,TRBV2,large,-,TGTGCCAGCTGCTCGGACAGCTACGAGCAGTACTTC,CASCSDSYEQYF
TRBJ1-2,TRBV4-3,-,TRBD1,TGCGCCAGCAGCCAAGTATCCACAGGGGGCAGGGGCTACACCTTC,CASSQVSTGGRGYTF
TRBJ2-1,TRBV7-9,-,TRBD2,TGTGCCAGCAGCTTAGCCGGGACTAGCAGAAATGAGCAGTTCTTC,CASSLAGTSRNEQFF
TRBJ2-3,TRBV6-5,-,-,TGTGCCAGCAGTTACGGACAGTTCACAGATACGCAGTATTTT,CASSYGQFTDTQYF
TRBJ2-1,TRBV2,few,TRBD2,TGTGCCAGCAGTGGCGGACTAGCGGGGGCCCTTGGTGAGCAGTTCTTC,CASSGGLAGALGEQFF
TRBJ1-5,TRBV3-1/TRBV3-2,few,TRBD1,TGTGCCAGCAGCCTAACAGGGGGCGCAGGTCAGCCCCAGCATTTT,CASSLTGGAGQPQHF
TRBJ2-7,TRBV19,-,TRBD1,TGTGCCAGTAGTATCCTGACAGGGCGAGGAACCTACGAGCAGTACTTC,CASSILTGRGTYEQYF
TRBJ1-1,TRBV11-1,few,-,TGTGCCAGCAGCACTCCCCGGCAGGGTCGGGCTTTCTTT,CASSTPRQGRAFF
TRBJ2-7,TRBV4-2,-,TRBD1,TGTGCCAGCAGCCAAGCGACAGGGCTCTACGAGCAGTACTTC,CASSQATGLYEQYF
TRBJ1-2,TRBV6-5,once,-,TGTGCCAGCACCCGAGATCTTTATGGCTACACCTTC,CASTRDLYGYTF
TRBJ1-1,TRBV9,-,-,TGTGCCAGCAGCGTAGGACAGCACACTGAAGCTTTCTTT,CASSVGQHTEAFF
TRBJ1-2,TRBV5-1,-,-,TGCGCCAGCAGCCCCGGACCGACAGACTATGGCTACACCTTC,CASSPGPTDYGYTF
TRBJ2-2,TRBV28,-,TRBD1,TGTGCCAGCAGTGACAGGGCGGAGACCGGGGAGCTGTTTTTT,CASSDRAETGELFF
TRBJ1-1,TRBV10-1,-,-,TGCGCCAGCAGTGATCCGGGAGTTTCCACTGAAGCTTTCTTT,CASSDPGVSTEAFF
TRBJ2-1,TRBV5-1,-,-,TGCGCCAGCAGCTTGGCCCTCGGGGAGGGGGTCGCTGAGCAGTTCTTC,CASSLALGEGVAEQFF
TRBJ2-5,TRBV6-5,-,-,TGTGCCGGCAGTTATATTGGGAGCCAAGAGACCCAGTACTTC,CAGSYIGSQETQYF
TRBJ1-1,TRBV3-1/TRBV3-2,-,-,TGTGCCAGCAGCCAAGGTGTGACAGCGAACACTGAAGCTTTCTTT,CASSQGVTANTEAFF
TRBJ2-7,TRBV7-2,once,-,TGTGCCAGCAGCTTAGCGGGCAGGGTCTCCTACGAGCAGTACTTC,CASSLAGRVSYEQYF
TRBJ2-1,TRBV7-8,-,TRBD1,TGTGCCAGCAGCTGGCCCCCGGGACAGGGGGTTCGCGAGCAGTTCTTC,CASSWPPGQGVREQFF
TRBJ2-3,TRBV10-3,-,-,TGTGCCATCAGTGGGCCCCTCCTAAGCGCAGATACGCAGTATTTT,CAISGPLLSADTQYF